The rows below give T cell receptor beta chains drawn from one sample of a study of blood T cell repertoires in COVID-19. The protocol was immunoSEQ multiplex PCR, while the TCRdb copy is restricted to in-frame clones and leaves out a portion. Of fewer than 40,000 clones detected, approximately 85% appear once; the ten largest clones hold over 7%. What was sequenced was peripheral blood. These receptors came from an older man with active COVID-19. CDR3s include the opening cysteine and the closing phenylalanine or tryptophan. Each record gives: V gene, clone size, D gene, J gene, CDR3 DNA, CDR3 protein. D genes are given only for firm matches. A clone size is listed for some rows: how often the clone was seen (once, few, many), or a class if it is expanded.

TRBV15,.,.,TRBJ2-2,TGTGCCACCAGCAGAGGGACAGGGACTACCACCGGGGAGCTGTTTTTT,CATSRGTGTTTGELFF
TRBV5-4,.,TRBD2,TRBJ2-5,TGTGCCAGCAGCTCGAAGGGGAGCGGGGGGGACAGAGAGACCCAGTACTTC,CASSSKGSGGDRETQYF
TRBV10-3,.,.,TRBJ1-1,TGTGCCATCAGTGAGGGACTGGACAGTGAAGCTTTCTTT,CAISEGLDSEAFF
TRBV5-1,.,.,TRBJ1-1,TGCGCCAGCAGCTTGTTCCAGGGGAACACTGAAGCTTTCTTT,CASSLFQGNTEAFF
TRBV20-1,.,.,TRBJ1-1,TGCAGTGCAAATATGAACACTGAAGCTTTCTTT,CSANMNTEAFF
TRBV13,.,.,TRBJ2-3,TGTGCCAGCAGCTTAGGCCTTCAGTCTAGCAGCGCAGATACGCAGTATTTT,CASSLGLQSSSADTQYF
TRBV7-9,once,TRBD2,TRBJ2-1,TGTGCCAGCAGTAATAGCGGGGGGGTTAACAATGAGCAGTTCTTC,CASSNSGGVNNEQFF
TRBV2,.,.,TRBJ1-2,TGTGCCAGCAGACAGGGAGTAGAGTTCTATGGCTACACCTTC,CASRQGVEFYGYTF
TRBV5-4,.,.,TRBJ1-2,TGTGCCAGCAGCTCGGAAGGGGGCTATGGCTACACCTTC,CASSSEGGYGYTF
TRBV19,.,.,TRBJ1-4,TGTGCCAGTAGTATTTTAGGAGGGTCTGGTGAAAAACTGTTTTTT,CASSILGGSGEKLFF
TRBV18,.,.,TRBJ2-3,TGTGCCAGCTCTCTCCCCCCCGATACGCAGTATTTT,CASSLPPDTQYF
TRBV12-5,.,TRBD2,TRBJ2-1,TGTGCTAGTGGTTCCGGGCTAGCGGGGTTATGGTCCTACAATGAGCAGTTCTTC,CASGSGLAGLWSYNEQFF
TRBV18,.,TRBD2,TRBJ2-7,TGTGCCAGCTCACCACTGGGGCCAGCGGGGGGATCCTACGAGCAGTACTTC,CASSPLGPAGGSYEQYF